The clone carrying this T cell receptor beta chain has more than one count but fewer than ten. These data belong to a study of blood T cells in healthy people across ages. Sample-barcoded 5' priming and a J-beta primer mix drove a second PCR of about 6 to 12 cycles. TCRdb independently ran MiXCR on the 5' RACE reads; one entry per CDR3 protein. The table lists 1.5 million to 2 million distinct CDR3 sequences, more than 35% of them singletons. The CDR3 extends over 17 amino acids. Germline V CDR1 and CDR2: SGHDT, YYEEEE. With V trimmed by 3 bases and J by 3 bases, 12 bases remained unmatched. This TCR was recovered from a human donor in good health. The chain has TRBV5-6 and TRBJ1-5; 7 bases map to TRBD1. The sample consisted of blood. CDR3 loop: CASSSYKGARINQPQHF. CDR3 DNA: TGTGCCAGCAGCTCCTACAAGGGGGCGCGGATCAATCAGCCCCAGCATTTT. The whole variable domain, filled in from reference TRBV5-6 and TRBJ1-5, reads DAGVTQSPTHLIKTRGQQVTLRCSPKSGHDTVSWYQQALGQGPQFIFQYYEEEERQRGNFPDRFSGHQFPNYSSELNVNALLLGDSALYLCASSSYKGARINQPQHFGDGTRLSIL.